A selection of T cell receptor beta chains follows, all from one sample in a study of neoadjuvant anti-PD-1 for oral cavity cancer. Libraries were prepared by immunoSEQ multiplex PCR; TCRdb keeps only in-frame clonotypes and omits some of them. The sample shows some 15,000 clones, roughly 35% of them seen only once. Sequencing used tumor tissue, obtained after nivolumab (anti-PD-1) treatment. All receptors derive from a person between 35 and 79 years old with oral cavity squamous cell carcinoma. Each CDR3 is given with its conserved first and last residue.

J gene	V gene	CDR3 protein
TRBJ1-6	TRBV6-1	CASEEGIRSPLHF
TRBJ1-2	TRBV2	CASSETGLYGYTF
TRBJ2-2	TRBV28	CASRVTGELFF
TRBJ1-1	TRBV11-2	CASSSQGARWSNTEAFF
TRBJ1-2	TRBV6-6	CASSSRVGYGYTF
TRBJ1-1	TRBV5-1	CASSLVGASEAFF
TRBJ2-1	TRBV27	CASSPGTFYNEQFF
TRBJ2-3	TRBV7-7	CASRTTSGATDTQYF
TRBJ1-1	TRBV6-6	CASSYFGEAGAFF
TRBJ1-6	TRBV5-1	CASSLSGTGSRLGDSPLHF
TRBJ2-5	TRBV7-2	CASSSVGQGDQETQYF
TRBJ2-7	TRBV25-1	CASSGLAGSYEQYF
TRBJ2-3	TRBV2	CASSGGLAADTQYF
TRBJ1-2	TRBV28	CASRTTGVNYGYTF
TRBJ2-7	TRBV4-1	CASSQDPSGQRYEQYF
TRBJ2-7	TRBV29-1	CSAGQGWNEQYF
TRBJ1-2	TRBV5-6	CASSARESNYGYTF
TRBJ2-3	TRBV6-5	CASSYGGGVPDTQYF
TRBJ2-2	TRBV9	CASSHDWGPNTGELFF
TRBJ1-1	TRBV2	CASSDQGARNTEAFF
TRBJ1-1	TRBV6-5	CASSYSSRTGNTEAFF
TRBJ1-1	TRBV27	CASSLGAGVNTEAFF
TRBJ2-2	TRBV5-6	CASSYGMGTGELFF
TRBJ1-1	TRBV5-1	CASSLGQGSNKAFF
TRBJ1-4	TRBV6-1	CASRGNEKLFF
TRBJ2-1	TRBV7-9	CASSLVRNEQFF
TRBJ2-7	TRBV6-5	CASSYRQEPFYEQYF
TRBJ2-7	TRBV6-1	CASLPGPSYEQYF
TRBJ2-7	TRBV11-1	CASSFRDRGTYEQYF
TRBJ1-2	TRBV6-1	CAIESRDRVYGYTF
TRBJ2-7	TRBV7-2	CASSGRTSGLPYEQYF
TRBJ1-1	TRBV4-3	CASSQDLGAANTEAFF
TRBJ1-4	TRBV2	CASSLSGREKLFF
TRBJ1-1	TRBV18	CASSPQGMNTEAFF
TRBJ2-2	TRBV7-2	CASSLDRGVTGELFF
TRBJ2-7	TRBV6-6	CASSPGGTSVSEQYF
TRBJ1-2	TRBV11-2	CASSLRTGGHYGYTF
TRBJ2-2	TRBV5-8	CASSLVFSGVRTGELFF
TRBJ1-5	TRBV7-3	CASSAGGNQPQHF
TRBJ2-3	TRBV25-1	CASSDAPGASTEDTQYF
TRBJ2-2	TRBV5-4	CASSGGLAATGELFF
TRBJ2-7	TRBV27	CASSLYASGEIYEQYF
TRBJ2-7	TRBV11-2	CASSIGPSSYEQYF
TRBJ1-4	TRBV6-6	CASRETGTEKLFF
TRBJ1-1	TRBV27	CASSQPSDRVWEAFF
TRBJ1-2	TRBV27	CASSLTGGYGYTF
TRBJ2-7	TRBV19	CASSPRGKYEQYF
TRBJ1-1	TRBV6-6	CASSPNRGKNTEAFF
TRBJ1-6	TRBV2	CASREGSPLHF
TRBJ2-7	TRBV5-5	CASSFTLGRSSYEQYF
TRBJ1-5	TRBV7-6	CASSLEGVRGQPQHF
TRBJ1-2	TRBV6-5	CASSLDRLNYGYTF
TRBJ2-7	TRBV18	CASSPTPENTYEQYF
TRBJ2-6	TRBV27	CASSSRTGTALVLTF
TRBJ2-7	TRBV5-1	CASSLGTGTYEQYF
TRBJ2-3	TRBV9	CASSVALGSGGVDTQYF
TRBJ2-5	TRBV5-1	CASSLGQVLQETQYF